The 22 T cell receptor beta chains below all came from one sample that was sequenced in a study of T cell responses to AZD1222 COVID-19 vaccine. Assay: immunoSEQ multiplex PCR; the TCRdb copy retains only in-frame clones and omits some. The sample records roughly 150,000 clones, roughly 88% being singletons. This sample comprised peripheral blood, obtained on day 0 of MenACWY control vaccination. These receptors all come from an adult in good health.

The rearrangement joins TRBV9 to TRBJ2-6; TRBD1 aligns across 7 bases. Germline V gene data show CDR1 as SGDLS and CDR2 as YYNGEE. V lost 4 bases to trimming and J lost 0 bases; unmatched junction nucleotides: 10. This CDR3 is 18 amino acids long. CDR3 nucleotides: TGTGCCAGCAGCATGGACAGGCTAAAATCCTCTGGGGCCAACGTCCTGACTTTC. This translates into CASSMDRLKSSGANVLTF.

The rearrangement links TRBV10-3 to TRBJ1-6; D might be TRBD1 (5 bases). Germline assignment: CDR1 ENHRY and CDR2 SYGVKD. The germline V and J ends were trimmed by 1 base and 7 bases, with 11 bases remaining between them. CDR3 length: 15 residues. The CDR3 protein is CAISELTGGNSPLHF. CDR3 nucleotide sequence: TGTGCCATCAGTGAGTTGACTGGGGGGAATTCACCCCTCCACTTT.

CDR3 protein: CASSFSRTGHTF. DNA of the CDR3: TGTGCCAGCAGCTTCTCCAGGACAGGCCACACCTTC. The chain links TRBV7-9 to TRBJ1-2; 7 nucleotides align to TRBD1. Unmatched junction bases numbered 7, after V lost 3 bases and J lost 12 bases. The CDR3 loop spans 12 amino acids. Per germline, CDR1 SEHNR and CDR2 FQNEAQ (reference sequence).

The chain joins TRBV11-2 to TRBJ2-1, with D perhaps TRBD2 (6 bases). This CDR3 is built from 15 residues. V lost 5 bases, J lost 8 bases, and 19 bases lay in between. Germline V gives CDR1 SGHAT, CDR2 FQNNGV. For the CDR3, the DNA is TGTGCCAGCAGCCCTTTTGGGACTCTCAAAGATGAGCAGTTCTTC. Protein: CASSPFGTLKDEQFF.

The chain joins TRBV28 to TRBJ2-1; TRBD2 aligns across 10 bases. Germline values: CDR1 MDHEN, CDR2 SYDVKM. V trimming: 2 bases; J trimming: 9 bases; junction bases outside the gene matches: 4. The CDR3 contains 14 residues. CDR3 nucleotide sequence: TGTGCCAGCAGTTTACTAGCGGGAGAGGCTGAGCAGTTCTTC. Translated, it gives CASSLLAGEAEQFF.

This rearrangement joins TRBV28 to TRBJ2-1; no definite D call. Trimming stripped 4 bases from V and 8 bases from J, with 6 bases between. There are 11 residues in the CDR3. CDR1 is MDHEN, CDR2 SYDVKM, per germline. The CDR3 protein is CASSSRYEQFF. The CDR3 coding sequence is TGTGCCAGCAGTTCCCGATATGAGCAGTTCTTC.

This clone was found once. This sequence joins TRBV7-2 and TRBJ1-3; possibly TRBD1 for D (6 bases). The CDR3 totals 16 residues. The germline V gene has CDR1 SGHTA and CDR2 FQGNSA. Trimming cost V 5 bases and J 0 bases, with 14 bases left between them. CDR3 DNA: TGTGCCAGCAGCATACAGGGTCCGAGCTCTGGAAACACCATATATTTT. It specifies CASSIQGPSSGNTIYF.

This rearrangement joins TRBV18 to TRBJ2-4; 11 bases are shared with TRBD2. With V trimmed by 6 bases and J by 3 bases, 13 bases remained unmatched. CDR3 length equals 18 residues. Looked up from germline, CDR1 is KGHSH and CDR2 is LQKENI. The CDR3 protein is CASSKTGTSGGGKNIQYF. DNA of the CDR3: TGTGCCAGCTCGAAGACCGGGACTAGCGGAGGCGGCAAAAACATTCAGTACTTC.

The chain joins TRBV28 to TRBJ2-5; TRBD2 aligns across 13 bases. With V trimmed by 5 bases and J by 1 base, 7 bases remained unmatched. Germline V CDR1 and CDR2: MDHEN, SYDVKM. The length of the CDR3 is 17 residues. The CDR3 reads CASSLPGLAGFQETQYF. In nucleotides, the CDR3 is TGTGCCAGCAGTCTTCCGGGACTAGCGGGGTTCCAAGAGACCCAGTACTTC.

The chain's CDR3 is CASTLAANTEAFF. The CDR3 coding sequence is TGTGCCAGCACTTTGGCAGCGAACACTGAAGCTTTCTTT. The chain is built from TRBV12-3 or TRBV12-4 and TRBJ1-1; D is unclear. The CDR3 covers 13 residues. The V and J ends lost 7 bases and 1 base respectively, with 10 bases between them.

The chain links TRBV18 to TRBJ2-7; no reliable D call. CDR3 size: 13 residues. Germline V lookup: CDR1 KGHSH, CDR2 LQKENI. V shed 6 bases and J shed 5 bases, with 14 bases lying between them. The CDR3 loop reads CASSPKQIHEQYF. DNA for the CDR3: TGTGCCAGCTCCCCAAAACAGATTCACGAGCAGTACTTC.

V gene TRBV5-6 combines with J gene TRBJ1-4, with D unclear. Trimming took 0 bases from V and 7 from J, leaving 13 bases between them. The germline CDR1 and CDR2 sequences are SGHDT and YYEEEE. CDR3 size: 15 residues. The CDR3 DNA sequence: TGTGCCAGCAGCTTGGAGGCCACAAAGGGTGAAAAACTGTTTTTT. The encoded protein is CASSLEATKGEKLFF. Full variable domain (missing parts from reference TRBV5-6 and TRBJ1-4): DAGVTQSPTHLIKTRGQQVTLRCSPKSGHDTVSWYQQALGQGPQFIFQYYEEEERQRGNFPDRFSGHQFPNYSSELNVNALLLGDSALYLCASSLEATKGEKLFFGSGTQLSVL.

The chain carries TRBV5-1 and TRBJ2-3; TRBD1 matches at 9 bases. Germline assignment: CDR1 SGHRS and CDR2 YFSETQ. The CDR3 contains 16 residues. The J segment lost 2 bases and the V segment lost 4 bases, leaving 8 bases of the junction unmatched. CDR3 coding DNA: TGCGCCAGCAGCCCTGGGGGGACAGGGATCACAGATACGCAGTATTTT. Encoded protein: CASSPGGTGITDTQYF. Supplemented by reference TRBV5-1 and TRBJ2-3, the full variable domain reads KAGVTQTPRYLIKTRGQQVTLSCSPISGHRSVSWYQQTPGQGLQFLFEYFSETQRNKGNFPGRFSGRQFSNSRSEMNVSTLELGDSALYLCASSPGGTGITDTQYFGPGTRLTVL.

The V gene is TRBV5-5, the J gene TRBJ2-7; weak D call: TRBD2 (5 bases). The V and J ends lost 3 bases and 3 bases respectively, with 13 bases between them. Germline V lookup: CDR1 SGHKS, CDR2 YYEKEE (reference sequence). The CDR3 contains 14 residues. The CDR3 sequence: CASSWTRGLYEQYF. The CDR3 DNA reads as TGTGCCAGCAGCTGGACGCGCGGGCTCTACGAGCAGTACTTC. The full variable domain, completed using reference TRBV5-5 and TRBJ2-7, is DAGVTQSPTHLIKTRGQQVTLRCSPISGHKSVSWYQQVLGQGPQFIFQYYEKEERGRGNFPDRFSARQFPNYSSELNVNALLLGDSALYLCASSWTRGLYEQYFGPGTRLTVT.

The chain employs TRBV5-1 and TRBJ1-1, with D tentatively TRBD1 (6 bases). The CDR3 runs 14 residues. Germline V gene sequence: CDR1 SGHRS, CDR2 YFSETQ. Trimming removed 1 base at V and 1 base at J, with 8 bases between. The CDR3 is CASSLTGWNTEAFF. The CDR3 DNA reads as TGCGCCAGCAGCTTGACAGGGTGGAACACTGAAGCTTTCTTT. Looking up the rest from reference TRBV5-1 and TRBJ1-1 gives the full variable domain: KAGVTQTPRYLIKTRGQQVTLSCSPISGHRSVSWYQQTPGQGLQFLFEYFSETQRNKGNFPGRFSGRQFSNSRSEMNVSTLELGDSALYLCASSLTGWNTEAFFGQGTRLTVV.

This chain connects TRBV5-4 to TRBJ2-2, with D possibly being TRBD1 or TRBD2 (5 bases each). Trimming shortened V by 6 bases and J by 4 bases, and 22 bases separated the two germline ends. This CDR3 contains 17 residues. CDR1 and CDR2 (germline): SGHNT, YYREEE (reference sequence). The CDR3 loop is CASNLHGMGPGTGELFF. CDR3 nucleotides: TGTGCCAGCAACCTCCACGGGATGGGACCGGGCACCGGGGAGCTGTTTTTT.

This clone was recorded once. The V and J genes are TRBV6-6 and TRBJ2-1; either TRBD1 or TRBD2 may supply D (5 bases each). The CDR3 is made up of 15 amino acids. Germline V lookup: CDR1 MNHNY, CDR2 SVGAGI (reference sequence). Trimming took off 6 bases at V and 6 bases at J, with 18 bases between the two ends. The CDR3 DNA is TGTGCCAGCAGCCCGGGACGACGACGAATCAATGAGCAGTTCTTC. Amino acid sequence: CASSPGRRRINEQFF.

This rearrangement joins TRBV28 to TRBJ1-5, with a weak D call TRBD1 (5 bases). Germline V gene sequence: CDR1 MDHEN, CDR2 SYDVKM. The CDR3 contains 16 residues. Between the trimmed V and J ends, which lost 3 bases and 2 bases, there was a span of 14 bases. CDR3 DNA sequence: TGTGCCAGCAGTTTCCTTCAGGGAAATGGCAATCAGCCCCAGCATTTT. Protein sequence: CASSFLQGNGNQPQHF.

This rearrangement joins TRBV3-1 (or the pseudogene TRBV3-2) to TRBJ2-5; 11 bases line up with TRBD2. This CDR3 has 13 residues. V lost 8 bases and J lost 2; bases outside the gene matches: 1. The germline V gene has CDR1 LGHDT and CDR2 YNNKEL (reference sequence). The CDR3 region has the DNA TGTGCCAGCCGGACTAGCGGGCAAGAGACCCAGTACTTC. As protein: CASRTSGQETQYF.

The genes are TRBV9 and TRBJ1-4, with D hard to call. The CDR3 is made up of 15 amino acids. Trimming removed 1 base from V and 6 bases from J, with 13 bases in between. Germline V gene sequence: CDR1 SGDLS, CDR2 YYNGEE. The CDR3 spells CASSVFSTGDEKLFF. The CDR3 DNA is TGTGCCAGCAGCGTATTTTCGACCGGAGATGAAAAACTGTTTTTT. The whole variable domain, filled in from reference TRBV9 and TRBJ1-4, reads DSGVTQTPKHLITATGQRVTLRCSPRSGDLSVYWYQQSLDQGLQFLIQYYNGEERAKGNILERFSAQQFPDLHSELNLSSLELGDSALYFCASSVFSTGDEKLFFGSGTQLSVL.

The gene calls are TRBV19 and TRBJ2-7; TRBD1 aligns across 9 bases. Germline CDR1 LNHDA, CDR2 SQIVND (reference sequence). CDR3 length: 15 residues. The V segment lost 7 bases and the J segment 4 bases; nucleotides outside the gene matches: 11. In DNA form, the CDR3 reads TGTGCCAGTAACATAGCCGGGACAGGGAAGTACGAGCAGTACTTC. Translation gives CASNIAGTGKYEQYF.

The rearrangement joins TRBV4-1 to TRBJ2-7; 9 bases align to TRBD1. The CDR3 loop spans 15 amino acids. Germline V gives CDR1 MGHRA, CDR2 YSYEKL. V shed 6 bases and J 7 bases; nucleotides not matched to a gene: 13. The CDR3, as DNA: TGCGCCAGCAGGAGCCGGGACAGGGACAATGGGGAGCAGTACTTC. Translated: CASRSRDRDNGEQYF.